A single sample is the source of the 25 T cell receptor beta chains below, sequenced in a study of shared clonotypes between healthy human individuals. Some clones are missing from TCRdb's copy, which holds only in-frame ones; the method was immunoSEQ multiplex PCR. Of approximately 2,200,000 clones in the sample, more than 85% were seen once. Naive CD8 populations comprised CD45RO-negative cells positively selected for CCR7, excluding terminally differentiated effector memory CD45RA+ cells. The sequenced sample consisted of naive CD8+ T cells from PBMCs. These receptors were obtained from a man between 18 and 29 years old in good health. Some clones in this sample may be carry-over from other donors' samples.

The V gene is TRBV27, the J gene TRBJ2-5, with unresolved D. The CDR3 sequence is 14 residues long. Trimming removed 5 bases from V and 5 bases from J, with 15 bases in between. From germline, CDR1 is MNHEY and CDR2 SMNVEV (reference sequence). The CDR3 coding sequence is TGTGCCAGCAGTCCTTTCACGGGCCGGGAGACCCAGTACTTC. This sequence encodes CASSPFTGRETQYF.

The chain employs TRBV7-9 and TRBJ2-7; D is possibly TRBD1 or TRBD2 (5 bases each). The V end lost 6 bases, the J end lost 5 bases, and 17 bases lay between the germline ends. CDR3 size: 14 residues. Germline V gene sequence: CDR1 SEHNR, CDR2 FQNEAQ (reference sequence). The CDR3 DNA sequence: TGTGCCAGCAGGCACGGGGCCACGAGCCACGAGCAGTACTTC. Translated: CASRHGATSHEQYF.

The CDR3 region is CASSPGGRISGANVLTF. The CDR3 coding sequence is TGTGCCAGCAGCCCTGGGGGACGTATCTCTGGGGCCAACGTCCTGACTTTC. The chain is built from TRBV9 and TRBJ2-6; D is possibly TRBD1 or TRBD2 (5 bases each). Between the trimmed V and J ends, which lost 4 bases and 0 bases, there was a span of 14 bases. CDR1 SGDLS and CDR2 YYNGEE come from the germline V gene. This CDR3 contains 17 residues.

J is TRBJ2-1 and V is TRBV4-3; TRBD2 matches at 8 bases. From germline, CDR1 is LGHNA and CDR2 YSLEER. The V segment lost 0 bases and the J segment 15 bases; nucleotides outside the gene matches: 10. This CDR3 region has 14 residues. The CDR3 DNA follows: TGCGCCAGCAGCCAAGATGCAGCGGGAGAGGATCCGTTCTTC. It is translated as CASSQDAAGEDPFF.

The chain has TRBV6-5 and TRBJ2-7, with a possible D match to TRBD2 (5 bases). V lost 8 bases to trimming and J lost 7 bases, with 15 bases between them. This CDR3 contains 12 residues. The germline V gene encodes CDR1 MNHEY and CDR2 SVGAGI. This CDR3 reads CASGFEGAEQYF. The CDR3 DNA sequence: TGTGCCAGCGGCTTTGAGGGCGCTGAGCAGTACTTC.

The V gene is TRBV14, the J gene TRBJ2-7, with D tentatively TRBD2 (5 bases). The CDR3 contains 13 residues. CDR1 and CDR2 from the germline V gene are SGHDN and FVKESK. V was cut by 4 bases and J by 4 bases, with 11 bases left in between. CDR3 nucleotides: TGTGCCAGCAGCCTCCGCGGGTATTACGAGCAGTACTTC. It codes for CASSLRGYYEQYF.

This chain joins TRBV5-1 and TRBJ2-2, with D unresolved. V was clipped by 7 bases and J by 6 bases, with 19 bases between them. CDR3 length equals 15 residues. Germline CDR1 SGHRS, CDR2 YFSETQ. CDR3 sequence: CASSTLGPTAGELFF. Written as DNA, the CDR3 is TGCGCCAGCTCCACCCTAGGCCCAACGGCCGGGGAGCTGTTTTTT.

The CDR3 loop is CASSLTLGIQETQYF. In nucleotides, the CDR3 is TGCGCCAGCAGCTTGACACTCGGGATTCAAGAGACCCAGTACTTC. V usage is TRBV5-1 and J usage is TRBJ2-5; perhaps TRBD2 as D (5 bases). Trimming took 1 base from V and 2 from J, leaving 12 bases between them. The CDR3 covers 15 residues. Germline CDR1 SGHRS, CDR2 YFSETQ.

The V and J genes are TRBV7-9 and TRBJ2-7; maybe TRBD1 (6 bases). Trimming took 4 bases from V and 4 from J, leaving 20 bases between them. This CDR3 contains 16 residues. Germline loops: CDR1 SEHNR, CDR2 FQNEAQ (reference sequence). The CDR3, as DNA: TGTGCCAGCAGCTCCCCCCAGGGGCTTGCCCGTTACGAGCAGTACTTC. Protein product: CASSSPQGLARYEQYF.

The genes are TRBV30 and TRBJ1-1; D is uncertain. Germline CDR1 is GTSNPN and CDR2 is SVGIG (reference sequence). The V and J ends lost 1 base and 8 bases respectively, with 11 bases between them. The CDR3 has 12 residues. CDR3 protein: CAWSELIPEAFF. The CDR3 coding sequence is TGTGCCTGGAGTGAGCTGATCCCAGAAGCTTTCTTT.

The genes are TRBV19 and TRBJ2-3, with unresolved D. The germline V gene encodes CDR1 LNHDA and CDR2 SQIVND (reference sequence). The CDR3 has 14 amino acids. The germline V and J ends were trimmed by 1 base and 7 bases, with 12 bases remaining between them. The DNA for the CDR3 is TGTGCCAGTAGTATAGGAGAGCCCATGAATACGCAGTATTTT. Translating it yields CASSIGEPMNTQYF.

The gene calls are TRBV6-6 and TRBJ1-1, with D unresolved. V lost 0 bases and J 3 bases, leaving 8 bases between the germline ends. The germline V gene encodes CDR1 MNHNY and CDR2 SVGAGI (reference sequence). The CDR3 contains 14 residues. The DNA for the CDR3 is TGTGCCAGCAGTTACTCTTCGGGTGACACTGAAGCTTTCTTT. Translating it yields CASSYSSGDTEAFF.

The gene calls are TRBV5-4 and TRBJ2-7; D not certain. In germline, CDR1 is SGHNT, CDR2 YYREEE (reference sequence). The CDR3 covers 14 residues. Trimming pared 1 base from V and 6 bases from J, leaving 14 bases between. As DNA, the CDR3 is TGTGCCAGCAGCTTGAACAGACCAGAAGTCGAGCAGTACTTC. It encodes CASSLNRPEVEQYF.

The chain recombines TRBV5-6 with TRBJ2-7, with D uncertain. The V gene's germline CDR1 is SGHDT and CDR2 YYEEEE. This CDR3 contains 12 residues. Deletions cut 0 bases from V and 5 bases from J, with 6 bases between. The CDR3 is CASSLGANEQYF. CDR3 nucleotide sequence: TGTGCCAGCAGCTTGGGCGCGAACGAGCAGTACTTC.

The rearrangement uses TRBV5-1 and TRBJ1-1; 8 bases are shared with TRBD1. Trimming removed 2 bases from V and 3 bases from J; junction bases left unmatched: 6. CDR3 size: 15 residues. CDR1 is SGHRS, CDR2 YFSETQ, per germline. CDR3 in DNA: TGCGCCAGCAGCTTCTCACAGGGGGGGTACACTGAAGCTTTCTTT. This codes for CASSFSQGGYTEAFF.

The chain uses TRBV4-1 and TRBJ1-1; TRBD1 might be the D (6 bases). The V end lost 4 bases, the J end lost 4 bases, and 19 bases lay between the germline ends. CDR3 length: 16 amino acids. Germline CDR1 and CDR2: MGHRA and YSYEKL. The CDR3: CASSPAAGGHSTEAFF. DNA of the CDR3: TGCGCCAGCAGCCCCGCAGCGGGGGGGCATAGCACTGAAGCTTTCTTT.

The chain carries TRBV7-9 and TRBJ2-1; D is uncertain. V lost 9 bases and J 8 bases, leaving 17 bases between the germline ends. The CDR3 has 13 amino acids. Per germline, CDR1 SEHNR and CDR2 FQNEAQ (reference sequence). CDR3 nucleotide sequence: TGTGCCAGGGCTAGGGTTGAAGACCATGAGCAGTTCTTC. It encodes CARARVEDHEQFF.

The chain recombines TRBV4-2 with TRBJ2-1; D could derive from TRBD1 or TRBD2 (6 bases each). Deletions cut 0 bases from V and 2 bases from J, with 14 bases between. The CDR3 covers 17 residues. Germline-derived CDR1 and CDR2 are LGHNA and YNFKEQ. CDR3 sequence reads: CASSQEGGVQPYNEQFF. In DNA form, the CDR3 reads TGTGCCAGCAGCCAAGAGGGGGGCGTTCAACCCTACAATGAGCAGTTCTTC.

CDR3 coding DNA: TGCGCCAGCAGCTATTGGGACAGGAACACCGGGGAGCTGTTTTTT. Translated: CASSYWDRNTGELFF. This chain joins TRBV5-1 and TRBJ2-2; TRBD1 matches 7 bases. Germline V gene lookup returns CDR1 SGHRS and CDR2 YFSETQ. This CDR3 has 15 amino acids. The junction had 3 bases not matched to a gene; V was cut back by 3 bases and J by 1 base. The full variable domain, with the rest looked up from reference TRBV5-1 and TRBJ2-2, is KAGVTQTPRYLIKTRGQQVTLSCSPISGHRSVSWYQQTPGQGLQFLFEYFSETQRNKGNFPGRFSGRQFSNSRSEMNVSTLELGDSALYLCASSYWDRNTGELFFGEGSRLTVL.

The chain has TRBV15 and TRBJ1-1; a possible D gene is TRBD1 (5 bases). The germline gives CDR1 LNHNV, CDR2 YYDKDF (reference sequence). The CDR3 has 15 amino acids. Trimming pared 5 bases from V and 0 bases from J, leaving 13 bases between. The CDR3 protein is CATSPRGLMNTEAFF. CDR3 nucleotides: TGTGCCACCAGCCCACGGGGCCTCATGAACACTGAAGCTTTCTTT.

The table lists this clone with a few counts. The chain recombines TRBV5-6 with TRBJ2-1, with D tentatively TRBD1 (6 bases). In germline, CDR1 is SGHDT, CDR2 YYEEEE. V was pared by 4 bases and J by 0 bases, with 11 bases between. The CDR3 spans 15 residues. The chain's CDR3 is CASSQGQSSYNEQFF. CDR3 nucleotides: TGTGCCAGCAGCCAAGGACAGAGCTCCTACAATGAGCAGTTCTTC.

The chain couples TRBV7-6 to TRBJ1-1, with no clear D. Trimming cost V 6 bases and J 1 base, with 15 bases left between them. The CDR3 covers 15 residues. Germline values: CDR1 SGHVS, CDR2 FNYEAQ. In DNA form, the CDR3 reads TGTGCCAGCAGTCCCGGACGGGAGCAGAACACTGAAGCTTTCTTT. Amino acid sequence: CASSPGREQNTEAFF.

This clone was counted a single time. Within the sample, other DNA sequences also encode this same CDR3. The chain joins TRBV5-1 to TRBJ2-1; TRBD2 matches at 7 bases. CDR1 and CDR2 from the germline V gene are SGHRS and YFSETQ. The CDR3 has 13 residues. The trim removed 2 bases at V and 6 bases at J, leaving 2 bases unmatched. The CDR3 spells CASSFGGSNEQFF. DNA of the CDR3: TGCGCCAGCAGCTTCGGCGGGAGCAATGAGCAGTTCTTC.

The V call is TRBV2, the J call TRBJ2-5; tentative D call: TRBD1 (6 bases). The V and J ends lost 8 bases and 1 base respectively, with 11 bases between them. The CDR3 runs to 13 residues. CDR1 and CDR2 from the germline V gene are SNHLY and FYNNEI. The CDR3 protein is CASEGHFQETQYF. The CDR3 bases are TGTGCCAGCGAGGGACATTTCCAAGAGACCCAGTACTTC.

V usage is TRBV4-1 and J usage is TRBJ2-7; the match to TRBD1 covers 7 bases. V was clipped by 0 bases and J by 2 bases; unmatched bases: 4. This CDR3 spans 15 amino acids. Germline assignment: CDR1 MGHRA and CDR2 YSYEKL. The CDR3 reads CASSQDLGQTYEQYF. In DNA form, the CDR3 reads TGCGCCAGCAGCCAAGACCTGGGACAGACCTACGAGCAGTACTTC.